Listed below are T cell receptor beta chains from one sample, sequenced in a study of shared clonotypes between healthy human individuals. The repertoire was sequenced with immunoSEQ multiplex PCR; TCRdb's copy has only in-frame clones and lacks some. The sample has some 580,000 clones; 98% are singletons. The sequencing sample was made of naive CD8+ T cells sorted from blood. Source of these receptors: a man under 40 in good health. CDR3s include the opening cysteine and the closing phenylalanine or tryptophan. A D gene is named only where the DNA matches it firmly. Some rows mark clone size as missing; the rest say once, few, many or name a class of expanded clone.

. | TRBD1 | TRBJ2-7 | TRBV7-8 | TGTGCCAGCAGCCCGGGACAGGGTTACGAGCAGTACTTC | CASSPGQGYEQYF
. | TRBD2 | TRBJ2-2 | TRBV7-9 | TGTGCCAGCAGCTTAGCTACTAGCGGGAGTCCCGGGGAGCTGTTTTTT | CASSLATSGSPGELFF
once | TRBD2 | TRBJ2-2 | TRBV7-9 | TGTGCCAGCACCGGGGGAGGGGTGATTCTGGACACCGGGGAGCTGTTTTTT | CASTGGGVILDTGELFF
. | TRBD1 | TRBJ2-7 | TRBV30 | TGTGCCTGGAGTGTAAGGGGACAGGGGGCCTACGAGCAGTACTTC | CAWSVRGQGAYEQYF
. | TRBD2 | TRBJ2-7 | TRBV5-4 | TGTGCCAGCAGCTTGGCTAGCGGGACGTACGAGCAGTACTTC | CASSLASGTYEQYF
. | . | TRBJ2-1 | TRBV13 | TGTGCCAGCAGCTTAGGCCGCCAGGGGCTTACCTATGAGCAGTTCTTC | CASSLGRQGLTYEQFF
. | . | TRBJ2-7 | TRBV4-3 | TGCGCCAGCAGCCAAGGAGGGGCGACCTACGAGTGGCAGTACTTC | CASSQGGATYEWQYF
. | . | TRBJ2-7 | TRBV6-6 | TGTGCCAGCAGCGGGGGGCCAGGGGTTTCTTACGAGCAGTACTTC | CASSGGPGVSYEQYF
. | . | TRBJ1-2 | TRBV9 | TGTGCCAGCAGTGCCGGGCAGGCGAACTATGGCTACACCTTC | CASSAGQANYGYTF
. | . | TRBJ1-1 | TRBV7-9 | TGTGCCAGCAGCTCAATCGACAGTCACACTGAAGCTTTCTTT | CASSSIDSHTEAFF
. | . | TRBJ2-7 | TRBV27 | TGTGCCAGCAGTTTATCCCCCGCGCACTACGAGCAGTACTTC | CASSLSPAHYEQYF
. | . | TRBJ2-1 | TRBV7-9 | TGTGCCAGCAGCTGGGGGGTTTTCTATGAGCAGTTCTTC | CASSWGVFYEQFF
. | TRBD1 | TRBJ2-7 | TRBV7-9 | TGTGCCAGCAGCTTGACCCCACATCAGGGGGCGTACGAGCAGTACTTC | CASSLTPHQGAYEQYF
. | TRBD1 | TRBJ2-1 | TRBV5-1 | TGCGCCAGCAGCTTGGCCCCGGGACAGGGGGCCGGTGAGCAGTTCTTC | CASSLAPGQGAGEQFF
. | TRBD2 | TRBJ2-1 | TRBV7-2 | TGTGCCAGCAGCTTAGGGACTAGCGGGAGGGAGCTGCAGTTCTTC | CASSLGTSGRELQFF
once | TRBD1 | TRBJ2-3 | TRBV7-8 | TGTGCCAGCAGCTTGGACAGGAGTACTTACACAGATACGCAGTATTTT | CASSLDRSTYTDTQYF
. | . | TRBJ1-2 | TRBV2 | TGTGCCAGCAGTAGTCAACAGGGCCCGGTCTATGGCTACACCTTC | CASSSQQGPVYGYTF
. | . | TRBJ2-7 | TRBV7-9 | TGTGCCAGCAGCTTAGCGCTGGCTTCCTACGAGCAGTACTTC | CASSLALASYEQYF
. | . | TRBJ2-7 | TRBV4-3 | TGCGCCAGCAGCCAAGATGTTTCTACACTGGGGCTCTACGAGCAGTACTTC | CASSQDVSTLGLYEQYF
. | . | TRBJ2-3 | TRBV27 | TGTGCCAGCCGTAAGAACCACGGAGCGGTAGATACGCAGTATTTT | CASRKNHGAVDTQYF
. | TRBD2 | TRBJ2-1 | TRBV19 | TGTGCCAGTAAACTAGCGGGACCCAATGAGCAGTTCTTC | CASKLAGPNEQFF
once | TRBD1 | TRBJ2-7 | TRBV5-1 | TGCGCCAGCAGCTTGGTCGACAGGGAGCGGTACGAGCAGTACTTC | CASSLVDRERYEQYF
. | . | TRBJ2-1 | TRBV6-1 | TGTGCCAGCGTTTTCTCCTACAATGAGCAGTTCTTC | CASVFSYNEQFF
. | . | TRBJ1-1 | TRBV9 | TGTGCCAGCAGCGTCGTGGTGAACACTGAAGCTTTCTTT | CASSVVVNTEAFF
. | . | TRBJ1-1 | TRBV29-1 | TGCAGCATCCTAAGGGGGGCTAACACTGAAGCTTTCTTT | CSILRGANTEAFF
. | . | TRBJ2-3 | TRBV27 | TGTGCCAGCAGTCCCCTAAGTGCAGATACGCAGTATTTT | CASSPLSADTQYF
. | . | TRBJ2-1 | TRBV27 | TGTGCCAGCAGCCTAATGGGGGAAAACAATGAGCAGTTCTTC | CASSLMGENNEQFF
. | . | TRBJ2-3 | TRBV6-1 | TGTGCCAGCTCTATGATACGCACGGGCACAGATACGCAGTATTTT | CASSMIRTGTDTQYF